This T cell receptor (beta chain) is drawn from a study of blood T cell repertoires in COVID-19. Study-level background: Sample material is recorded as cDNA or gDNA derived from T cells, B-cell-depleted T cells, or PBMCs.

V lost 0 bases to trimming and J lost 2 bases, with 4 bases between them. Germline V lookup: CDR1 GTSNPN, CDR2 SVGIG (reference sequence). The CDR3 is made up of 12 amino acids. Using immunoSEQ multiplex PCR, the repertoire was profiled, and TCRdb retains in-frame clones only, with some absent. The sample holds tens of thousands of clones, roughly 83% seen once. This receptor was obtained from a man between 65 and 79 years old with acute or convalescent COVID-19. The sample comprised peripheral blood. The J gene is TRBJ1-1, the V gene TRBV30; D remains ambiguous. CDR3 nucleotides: TGTGCCTGGAGTGTTAGTAACACTGAAGCTTTCTTT. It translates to CAWSVSNTEAFF. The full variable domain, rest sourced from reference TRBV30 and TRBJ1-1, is SQTIHQWPATLVQPVGSPLSLECTVEGTSNPNLYWYRQAAGRGLQLLFYSVGIGQISSEVPQNLSASRPQDRQFILSSKKLLLSDSGFYLCAWSVSNTEAFFGQGTRLTVV.